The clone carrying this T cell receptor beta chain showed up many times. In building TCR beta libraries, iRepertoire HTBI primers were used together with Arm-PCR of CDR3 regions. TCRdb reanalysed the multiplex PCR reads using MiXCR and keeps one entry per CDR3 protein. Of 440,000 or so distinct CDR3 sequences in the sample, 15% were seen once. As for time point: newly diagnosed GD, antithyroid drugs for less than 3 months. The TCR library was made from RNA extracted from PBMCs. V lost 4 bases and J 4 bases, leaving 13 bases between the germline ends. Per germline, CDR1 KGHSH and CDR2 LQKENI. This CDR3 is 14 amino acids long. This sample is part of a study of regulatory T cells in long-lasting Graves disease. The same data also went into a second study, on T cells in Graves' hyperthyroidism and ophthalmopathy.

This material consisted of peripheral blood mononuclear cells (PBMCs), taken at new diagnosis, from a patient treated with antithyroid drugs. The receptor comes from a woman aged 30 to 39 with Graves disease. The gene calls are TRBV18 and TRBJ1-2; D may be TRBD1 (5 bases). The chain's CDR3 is CASSHTTETYGYTF. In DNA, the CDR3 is TGTGCCAGCTCACACACGACAGAAACCTATGGCTACACCTTC.